This T cell receptor beta chain was obtained from a study of T cell repertoires and leukemia-associated antigens. Background on the study: Effective reads per sample ranged from about 3 to 5.0 million.

TCRdb re-derived calls from the 5' RACE reads in MiXCR, one entry per CDR3 protein. This sample carries about 12,000 distinct CDR3 sequences, over 40% of them seen once, and the ten largest clones take roughly 33%. Study-wide points: V, J, VDJ and CDR3 counts did not differ significantly among groups.

Without fetal bovine serum, CD3+ T cells were rested overnight. This CDR3 is 18 amino acids long. Per germline, CDR1 SGHRS and CDR2 YFSETQ. The V gene end was trimmed by 0 bases and the J gene end by 2 bases; junction bases not matched to a gene: 6. By share, this clonotype ranks as medium-sized (0.01 to 0.1%). Its specificity is not known. The TCR was taken from a female donor in good health. V usage is TRBV5-1 and J usage is TRBJ2-3, with TRBD2 identical over 13 bases. Material for sequencing was CD3+ T cells sorted from blood and cultured. The CDR3 reads CASSLGTSGGISTDTQYF. CDR3 coding DNA: TGCGCCAGCAGCTTGGGGACTAGCGGGGGTATCTCCACAGATACGCAGTATTTT.